Sequencing of this T cell receptor beta chain was carried out in a study of control samples from healthy donors and cancer patients. The CDR3 sequence is 16 residues long. CDR1 is SGHRS, CDR2 YFSETQ, per germline. Data came from immunoSEQ multiplex PCR; TCRdb stores just in-frame clones and leaves some out. The data hold some 120,000 clones, with about 93% observed a single time. A note on this clone: One junction end disagrees with the germline gene, perhaps due to a read error.

The sequence was collected from a man younger than 45 in good health. The J gene is TRBJ2-5, the V gene TRBV5-1, with 9 bases fitting TRBD2. Sequencing was carried out using blood. CDR3 nucleotides: TGCGCCCGCAGCTTGGGGCGCGGGGGGGGCCAAGAGACCCAGTACTTC. Protein: CARSLGRGGGQETQYF.